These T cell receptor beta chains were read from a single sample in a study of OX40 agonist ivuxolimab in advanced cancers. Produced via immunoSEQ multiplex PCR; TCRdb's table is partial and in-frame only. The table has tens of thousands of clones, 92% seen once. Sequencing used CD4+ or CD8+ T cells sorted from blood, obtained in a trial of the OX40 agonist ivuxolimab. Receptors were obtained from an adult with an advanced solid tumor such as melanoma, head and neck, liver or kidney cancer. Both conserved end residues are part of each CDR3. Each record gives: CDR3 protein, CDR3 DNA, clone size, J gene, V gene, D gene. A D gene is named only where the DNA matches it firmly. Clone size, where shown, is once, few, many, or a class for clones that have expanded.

cdr3_aa: CASSLDQGARSPLHF; cdr3_nt: TGTGCCAGCAGCTTAGACCAGGGGGCGCGATCACCCCTCCACTTT; clone_size: .; j_call: TRBJ1-6; v_call: TRBV7-8; d_call: TRBD1
cdr3_aa: CASSSTSGSYEQYF; cdr3_nt: TGCGCCAGCAGCAGCACTAGCGGCTCCTACGAGCAGTACTTC; clone_size: .; j_call: TRBJ2-7; v_call: TRBV5-1; d_call: TRBD2
cdr3_aa: CAWSLYGLEAFF; cdr3_nt: TGTGCCTGGAGTCTTTACGGTTTGGAAGCTTTCTTT; clone_size: few; j_call: TRBJ1-1; v_call: TRBV30; d_call: .
cdr3_aa: CASLPILLGGTPGSRFF; cdr3_nt: TGTGCCAGTCTTCCAATTCTACTTGGCGGGACCCCGGGGAGTCGGTTCTTC; clone_size: .; j_call: TRBJ2-1; v_call: TRBV7-2; d_call: .
cdr3_aa: CASSLDLNEQFF; cdr3_nt: TGTGCCAGTAGTCTGGACCTCAATGAGCAGTTCTTC; clone_size: .; j_call: TRBJ2-1; v_call: TRBV19; d_call: .
cdr3_aa: CSVEVNTEAFF; cdr3_nt: TGCAGCGTTGAAGTGAACACTGAAGCTTTCTTT; clone_size: .; j_call: TRBJ1-1; v_call: TRBV29-1; d_call: .
cdr3_aa: CASSNGLGAEQFF; cdr3_nt: TGTGCCAGCAGCAATGGACTAGGGGCTGAGCAGTTCTTC; clone_size: .; j_call: TRBJ2-1; v_call: TRBV7-6; d_call: TRBD2
cdr3_aa: CASSLGNQPQHF; cdr3_nt: TGTGCCAGTAGTCTAGGCAATCAGCCCCAGCATTTT; clone_size: .; j_call: TRBJ1-5; v_call: TRBV19; d_call: .
cdr3_aa: CASSQLFRPSEQYF; cdr3_nt: TGCGCCAGCAGCCAACTCTTTAGGCCCTCCGAGCAGTACTTC; clone_size: .; j_call: TRBJ2-7; v_call: TRBV4-1; d_call: .
cdr3_aa: CASSQSGTSNEQFF; cdr3_nt: TGTGCCAGCAGCCAATCCGGGACATCCAATGAGCAGTTCTTC; clone_size: .; j_call: TRBJ2-1; v_call: TRBV16; d_call: .
cdr3_aa: CASSRVGADNYGYTF; cdr3_nt: TGTGCCAGCAGCAGAGTCGGGGCAGACAACTATGGCTACACCTTC; clone_size: .; j_call: TRBJ1-2; v_call: TRBV6-1; d_call: .
cdr3_aa: CASTIGTSGTDTQYF; cdr3_nt: TGTGCCAGCACTATAGGGACTAGCGGCACAGATACGCAGTATTTT; clone_size: .; j_call: TRBJ2-3; v_call: TRBV2; d_call: TRBD2
cdr3_aa: CASSPLRGFQETQYF; cdr3_nt: TGTGCCAGCAGCCCCTTGCGCGGGTTCCAAGAGACCCAGTACTTC; clone_size: .; j_call: TRBJ2-5; v_call: TRBV13; d_call: .
cdr3_aa: CASSFRPEGGELFF; cdr3_nt: TGCGCCAGCAGCTTTCGACCGGAGGGCGGGGAGCTGTTTTTT; clone_size: .; j_call: TRBJ2-2; v_call: TRBV5-1; d_call: .
cdr3_aa: CSVERGIYGYTF; cdr3_nt: TGCAGCGTTGAGAGGGGGATCTATGGCTACACCTTC; clone_size: .; j_call: TRBJ1-2; v_call: TRBV29-1; d_call: .
cdr3_aa: CASSVSFMNTEAFF; cdr3_nt: TGTGCCAGCAGTGTAAGTTTTATGAACACTGAAGCTTTCTTT; clone_size: .; j_call: TRBJ1-1; v_call: TRBV6-4; d_call: .
cdr3_aa: CASSQGDQPQHF; cdr3_nt: TGCGCCAGCAGCCAAGGTGATCAGCCCCAGCATTTT; clone_size: once; j_call: TRBJ1-5; v_call: TRBV4-1; d_call: .
cdr3_aa: CASSISSVGYEQYF; cdr3_nt: TGTGCCAGCAGCATCAGCTCGGTGGGCTACGAGCAGTACTTC; clone_size: .; j_call: TRBJ2-7; v_call: TRBV27; d_call: .
cdr3_aa: CASSNQGANTEAFF; cdr3_nt: TGTGCCAGCAGTAATCAAGGGGCAAACACTGAAGCTTTCTTT; clone_size: .; j_call: TRBJ1-1; v_call: TRBV27; d_call: .
cdr3_aa: CASTPDRALNYGYTF; cdr3_nt: TGTGCCAGCACCCCGGACAGGGCCTTAAACTATGGCTACACCTTC; clone_size: .; j_call: TRBJ1-2; v_call: TRBV5-5; d_call: TRBD1